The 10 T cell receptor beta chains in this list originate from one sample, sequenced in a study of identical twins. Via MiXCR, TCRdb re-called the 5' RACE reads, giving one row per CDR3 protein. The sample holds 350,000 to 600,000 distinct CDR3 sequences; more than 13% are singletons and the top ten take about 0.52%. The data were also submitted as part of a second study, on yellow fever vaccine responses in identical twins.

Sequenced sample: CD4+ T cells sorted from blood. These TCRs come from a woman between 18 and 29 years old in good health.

The CDR3 coding sequence is TGTGCCTCATATCGGGGGATGGACTATGGCTACACCTTC. It specifies CASYRGMDYGYTF. The J gene is TRBJ1-2, the V gene TRBV6-1; D possibly corresponds to TRBD1 (5 bases). Looked up from germline, CDR1 is MNHNS and CDR2 is SASEGT. Trimming cost V 11 bases and J 3 bases, with 16 bases left between them. The CDR3 is 13 amino acids.

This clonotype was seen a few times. CDR3 region: CASSSPGAQGEQFF. Here the CDR3 DNA reads TGTGCCAGCAGTTCCCCCGGGGCCCAGGGGGAGCAGTTCTTC. The rearrangement links TRBV12-3 or TRBV12-4 to TRBJ2-1; D is possibly TRBD1 (6 bases). V was pared by 4 bases and J by 10 bases, with 17 bases between. This CDR3 has 14 residues.

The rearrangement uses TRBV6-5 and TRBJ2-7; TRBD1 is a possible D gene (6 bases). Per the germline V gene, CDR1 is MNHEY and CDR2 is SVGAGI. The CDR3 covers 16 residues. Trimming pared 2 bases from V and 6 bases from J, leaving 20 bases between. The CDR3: CASSYPPDRWTSEQYF. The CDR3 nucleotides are TGTGCCAGCAGTTACCCGCCTGACAGGTGGACCTCCGAGCAGTACTTC.

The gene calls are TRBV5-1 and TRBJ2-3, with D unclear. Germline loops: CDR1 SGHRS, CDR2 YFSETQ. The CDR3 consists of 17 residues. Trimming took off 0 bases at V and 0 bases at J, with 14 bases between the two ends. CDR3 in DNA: TGCGCCAGCAGCTTGGGAATGAGCAGTGCTAGCACAGATACGCAGTATTTT. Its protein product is CASSLGMSSASTDTQYF.

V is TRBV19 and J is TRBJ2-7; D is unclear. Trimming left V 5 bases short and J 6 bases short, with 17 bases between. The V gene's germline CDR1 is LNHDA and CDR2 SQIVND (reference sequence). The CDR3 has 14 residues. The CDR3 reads CASSPAKSWGEQYF. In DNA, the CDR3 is TGTGCCAGTAGTCCAGCCAAATCTTGGGGCGAGCAGTACTTC.

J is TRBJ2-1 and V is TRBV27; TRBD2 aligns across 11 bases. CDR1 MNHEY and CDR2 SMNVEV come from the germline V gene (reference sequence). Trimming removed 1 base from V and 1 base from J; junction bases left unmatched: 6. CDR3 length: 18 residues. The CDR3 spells CASSLFLAGGRSYNEQFF. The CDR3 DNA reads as TGTGCCAGCAGTTTATTTCTAGCGGGAGGTAGATCCTACAATGAGCAGTTCTTC.

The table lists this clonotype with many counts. The DNA of the CDR3 is TGTGCCAGCAGTTACGGGACAGGGCTATACGAGCAGTACTTC. This encodes CASSYGTGLYEQYF. The chain is built from TRBV6-5 and TRBJ2-7, with 9 bases fitting TRBD1. The germline CDR1 and CDR2 sequences are MNHEY and SVGAGI. The CDR3 totals 14 residues. The V and J ends lost 2 bases and 4 bases, in that order; junction bases with no gene match: 3.

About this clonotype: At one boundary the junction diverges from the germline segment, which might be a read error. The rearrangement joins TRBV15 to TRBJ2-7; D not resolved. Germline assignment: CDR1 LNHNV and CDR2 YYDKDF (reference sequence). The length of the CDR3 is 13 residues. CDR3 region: CATSRGKTYEHYF. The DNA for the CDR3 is TGTGCCACCAGCAGAGGGAAGACCTACGAGCATTACTTC.

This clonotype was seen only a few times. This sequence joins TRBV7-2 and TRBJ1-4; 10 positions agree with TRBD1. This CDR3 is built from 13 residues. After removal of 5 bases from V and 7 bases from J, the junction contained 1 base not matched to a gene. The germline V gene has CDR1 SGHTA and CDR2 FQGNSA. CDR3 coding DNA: TGTGCCAGCAGCCGGACAGGGGGTGAAAAACTGTTTTTT. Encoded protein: CASSRTGGEKLFF.

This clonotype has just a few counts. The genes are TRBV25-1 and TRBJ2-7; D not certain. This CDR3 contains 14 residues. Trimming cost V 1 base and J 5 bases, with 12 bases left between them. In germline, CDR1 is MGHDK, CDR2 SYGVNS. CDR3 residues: CASSEWPPLDEQYF. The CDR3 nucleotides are TGTGCCAGCAGTGAATGGCCCCCCCTCGACGAGCAGTACTTC.